This T cell receptor (beta chain) came from a study of blood T cells in healthy people across ages (dated by TCRdb to 2014 to 2015). As for the study more broadly: In model experiments, template switching captured about one uniquely barcoded TCR beta cDNA molecule for every two T cells. Donors were grouped into four age groups: young (average 16 years), middle-aged (roughly 37), aged (62) and long-lived (approximately 82). To track age-related changes in TCR beta repertoire diversity, the study relied on deep sequencing normalized with unique cDNA molecular identifiers. Two additional independent replicas of 1 million unique cDNA reads from the same blood draw were analyzed for two donors (one aged 18 to 29 and one aged 80 or older). To avoid experimental bias, donors of different ages were spread randomly across the sequencing lanes.

The library was produced with 5' RACE. The instrument was an Illumina HiSeq 2500. A second roughly 7 to 12 cycle PCR used a sample-barcoded 5' primer and a J-beta primer mix. A template-switch 5' adaptor carrying 12 random nucleotides introduced a unique molecular identifier onto each TCR beta cDNA molecule. Each sample yielded at least 3 million CDR3-containing paired-end reads. First-strand cDNA synthesis was performed from all RNA using the Mint cDNA synthesis kit, with priming by a TRBC-specific oligonucleotide. Following uracil-DNA glycosylase treatment, all cDNA underwent a first 18-cycle PCR with the universal primers M1SS and BC2_uni_R. The authors' analysis ran thus. Normalization of each sample was performed by random selection of 1 million high-quality reads, each carrying a distinct molecular identifier. Reads sharing molecular identifiers were discarded rather than binned into consensus sequences. MiTCR, with a Q25 quality threshold and the strictest error-elimination algorithm, was used for CDR3 identification, clonotype clustering and error correction. Lower-bound total TCR beta diversity was estimated with a nonparametric unseen species model using Euler transformation. TCRdb itself trimmed the public reads at Q25 with fastp, ran MiXCR and retained productive beta chains. Rows are unified per CDR3 protein, each entry keeping the most common DNA and genes. The V and J calls and clone size are TCRdb's, not the authors'. The sample has 1.5 million or so distinct CDR3 sequences on record, about 40% of them singletons. The ten largest clones represent 7% to 9.5% of the sample.

Measured from the cysteine to the phenylalanine, the CDR3 is 13 residues long. Just the 39-base CDR3 DNA is kept, in frame starting at base 1. The germline V gene gives CDR1 as SGHAT and CDR2 as FQNNGV. The trim is 1 base for V and 9 bases for J, with a gap of 7 bases between the germline ends. Donors were roughly 40 systemically healthy Caucasian individuals from Russia aged roughly 6 to 90 years. Each donor gave about 9.2 milliliters of peripheral blood, drawn into EDTA-treated Vacutainer tubes. PBMCs were isolated by Ficoll-Paque density-gradient centrifugation, with at least 6 million obtained per sample. Total RNA was extracted from PBMCs with Trizol reagent, with at least 6 micrograms obtained per sample. For every donor, flow cytometry on a PBMC aliquot measured the percentage of naive CD45RAhigh/CD27high T cells. Comments on this clonotype: Its recognized antigen is unknown. No base quality values were provided; no much bigger clone lies one nucleotide off.

What the study reported, not specific to this receptor: The long-lived group showed more naive CD4+ T cells, fewer expanded clones and increased TCR diversity than the aged group, suggesting age selection. Total diversity estimates from one million sequenced T cells were considered lower bounds and underestimates. Because donor CMV infection status was unknown, age-related changes in expanded clonotypes were potentially confounded. A strong correlation was found between observed TCR beta diversity and the percentage of naive T cells measured by flow cytometry. Conclusive comparison of naive and antigen-experienced compartments was prevented by the profiling of bulk unsorted PBMCs. Observed TCR beta diversity per million T cells fell roughly linearly with age, and a significant reduction was already apparent by age around 39.

The sample comprised blood. The TCR originated in a woman between 18 and 30 years old in good health. The rearranged chain carries TRBV11-2 and TRBJ1-6, with the D gene too uncertain to name. The CDR3 has the sequence CASSLGYSSPLHF. The DNA sequence follows: TGTGCCAGCAGCTTAGGGTACTCTTCACCCCTCCACTTT. The CDR3, completed at both ends by the reference TRBV11-2 and TRBJ1-6 genes, gives the full variable domain EAGVAQSPRYKIIEKRQSVAFWCNPISGHATLYWYQQILGQGPKLLIQFQNNGVVDDSQLPKDRFSAERLKGVDSTLKIQPAKLEDSAVYLCASSLGYSSPLHFGNGTRLTVT.